This T cell receptor beta chain was sequenced for a study of blood T cell repertoires in COVID-19. Across the whole study: Sites across the United States, Italy and Spain contributed samples from acute and convalescent COVID-19. From T cells, B-cell-depleted T cells, or PBMCs came the material, which was cDNA or gDNA.

This CDR3 comprises 14 residues. The V and J ends lost 3 bases and 4 bases respectively, with 10 bases between them. Germline loops: CDR1 SNHLY, CDR2 FYNNEI. In the authors' workflow: Estimation of nucleated cell counts was performed using reference gene primer amplification. Assay used: immunoSEQ multiplex PCR; TCRdb lists only in-frame clones, some missing. V and J calls and clone size are as listed in that table; D and trimming were resolved from the DNA. The top ten hold about 20% of the sample, which has roughly 170,000 clones, 85% to 90% seen once. The chain couples TRBV2 to TRBJ1-5; D perhaps matches TRBD1 (6 bases). This receptor was identified in a man between 65 and 79 years old with active or convalescent COVID-19. Sequenced: peripheral blood. The CDR3, as DNA: TGTGCCAGCAGTGAGTGGACAGCTAATCAGCCCCAGCATTTT. It yields the protein CASSEWTANQPQHF.